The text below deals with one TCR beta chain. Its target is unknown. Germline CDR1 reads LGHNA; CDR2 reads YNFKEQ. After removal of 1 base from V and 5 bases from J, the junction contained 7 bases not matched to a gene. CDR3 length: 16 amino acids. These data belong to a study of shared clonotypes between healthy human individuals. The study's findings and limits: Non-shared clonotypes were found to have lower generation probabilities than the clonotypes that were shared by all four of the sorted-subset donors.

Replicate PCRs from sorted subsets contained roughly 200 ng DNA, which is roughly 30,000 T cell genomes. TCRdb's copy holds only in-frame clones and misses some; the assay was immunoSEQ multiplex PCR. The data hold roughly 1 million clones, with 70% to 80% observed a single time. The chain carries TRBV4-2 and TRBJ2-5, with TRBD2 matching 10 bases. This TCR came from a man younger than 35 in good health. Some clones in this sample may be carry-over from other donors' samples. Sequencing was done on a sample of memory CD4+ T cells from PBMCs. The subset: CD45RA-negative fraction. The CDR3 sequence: CASSQGTSGRGETQYF. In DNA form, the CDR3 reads TGTGCCAGCAGCCAAGGAACCAGCGGGAGGGGGGAGACCCAGTACTTC.